This TCR beta chain is drawn from a study of regulatory T cells in long-lasting Graves disease (TCRdb year 2021). The study in broad terms: In the newly diagnosed Graves' disease group, patients had been taking antithyroid drugs for less than 3 months. Persistent Graves' disease patients were compared with newly diagnosed Graves' disease patients by peripheral blood TCR sequencing and RNA sequencing. The study was conducted in China and was registered as a clinical trial. A total of some 35 samples underwent TCR sequencing, from about 13 patients with persistent Graves' disease and 20 patients with newly diagnosed Graves' disease. Overall results and qualifications from the work: The study examined only peripheral blood because the primary lesion, thyroid tissue, could not be accessed. Sequencing and analysis were limited to the TCR beta chain. Persistent Graves' disease patients showed lower TCR Shannon entropy and fewer highly expanded clones than newly diagnosed patients, suggesting clonal expansion. Persistent disease showed preferential use of TRBV28, TRBJ1-2 and TRBJ2-5, whereas newly diagnosed disease favored TRBV20-1 and TRBJ2-1. As a limitation, the authors acknowledged that the small sample size may reduce accuracy. A larger number of public clonotypes was shared among persistent patients (fewer than 3,000) than among newly diagnosed patients (around 890).

CDR1 and CDR2, per the germline V gene (reference sequence), are MNHEY and SMNVEV. V loses 10 bases, J loses 0 bases, and the germline ends lie 13 bases apart. Including cysteine and phenylalanine, the CDR3 has 14 amino acids. Just CDR3 DNA is preserved here, 42 bases in frame from base 1. The library was made by multiplex PCR. This sample was sequenced with an Illumina HiSeq 4000. To build TCR beta libraries, CDR3 regions were amplified by Arm-PCR using iRepertoire HTBI primers. PCR products were gel purified before sequencing. The authors processed their data as follows. Across samples, approximately 68 TRBV and roughly 15 TRBJ segments were identified and used for gene usage analysis of CDR3 amino acid clonotypes. COPE and FqMerger were used to merge the filtered high-quality paired reads into contigs. BLAST was used to align contigs to the IMGT TRBV, TRBD and TRBJ reference genes, and CDR3 was defined following IMGT. Any clonotype with a frequency above 0.1% was classified as a highly expanded clone. Repertoire diversity was measured by Shannon entropy, and V-J evenness by the Gini coefficient. A clonotype was considered public if more than one individual shared it. TCRdb passed the public sequencing reads through fastp at Q25 and MiXCR, retaining productive beta sequences. Every distinct CDR3 protein forms one entry, paired with its most common genes and DNA. TCRdb, not the original authors, processed these V and J calls. In all, the sample holds 370,000 or so distinct CDR3 sequences, and 15% to 20% of those were seen once. The top ten constitute around 20% of the sample.

The sample's time point label, in plain terms: newly diagnosed GD, antithyroid drugs for less than 3 months. RNA was extracted from PBMCs in TRIzol for both TCR sequencing and RNA sequencing. The diagnosis of Graves' disease was made according to American Thyroid Association guidelines. Recruitment of patients was carried out at an endocrinology department in Xi'an, China. From each patient, about 8.9 milliliters of peripheral blood was collected into an EDTA anticoagulant tube. PBMCs were isolated by Ficoll Paque Plus density gradient separation without further T cell sorting. RNA quality was checked with an Agilent 2100 Bioanalyzer and agarose gel, and concentration with a NanoDrop 2000. This clonotype came up a few times. There is no known antigen for this receptor. One base away there is no much larger clone; base qualities are not given. These data were also reused for a study on T cells in Graves' hyperthyroidism and ophthalmopathy. The second paper states: Stable Graves' hyperthyroidism was defined as the absence of progression to ophthalmopathy over 18 months of follow-up. Hyperthyroidism patients were newly diagnosed, with disease duration under 2 months, and aged 18 to 65 years. Patients with uncontrolled infections, other autoimmune diseases, pregnancy or lactation were excluded. Diagnoses relied on clinical symptoms, serum thyroxine and TRAb, thyroid ultrasound and orbital computed tomography. The TCR CDR3 was subjected to a first round of RT-PCR using the HTBI primer set and the Qiagen OneStep RT-PCR kit. Most expanded thyroid clonotypes (frequency above 0.001) were also detected in blood, a finding suggesting that blood repertoires may reflect thyroid immune responses. Ophthalmopathy was separated from stable hyperthyroidism by a 13 V-J signature model, with just over 85% sensitivity and just over 81% specificity obtained in cross-validation and 80%/75% obtained in testing. In validation, the model predicted progression to ophthalmopathy a median of around six months before onset, with approximately 71% sensitivity and just under 75% specificity. TCR V-J signatures able to tell the groups apart were searched for in a discovery cohort of approximately 95 patients, of whom more than 40 had Graves' ophthalmopathy and roughly 57 had stable Graves' hyperthyroidism. Whether ophthalmopathy could be predicted prospectively was tested in an independent validation cohort made up of under 20 hyperthyroidism patients plus 17 patients who later progressed to ophthalmopathy. For training and testing, the 100 or so patients in the discovery cohort were randomly divided in a 7:3 ratio. Thyroid tissue and blood T-cell repertoires from about six Graves' hyperthyroidism patients were also compared in the study. Following sampling, methimazole starting at 30 mg daily was given to hyperthyroidism patients, and high-dose intravenous methylprednisolone was given to ophthalmopathy patients. Libraries were constructed in a second round of multiplex PCR, after which size selection and purification were performed. Sequencing of the libraries was done on an Illumina HiSeq2000 using paired-end 100 bp reads. SOAPnuke was used to process the raw data, with reads discarded if the reads contained adapters or uncalled bases, had a mean Phred below 15, or lacked an exact constant-primer or identifier match. High-quality paired reads were merged using COPE v1.2.5, and each unique nucleotide sequence was defined as a clonotype. Clonotypes were aligned to IMGT TRBV, TRBD and TRBJ reference segments using MiTCR v1.1. The analysis included only V-J combinations with a frequency above 0.0001, which together covered 98% to 99.2% of the repertoires. The TCS score was defined as F50 (clonal expansion) divided by E x V (chaos), with BLOSUM62-based TCRdist calculated between CDR3 peptides within each V-J. Welch's t-statistics and random forest reduced fewer than 600 V-J features to around 14, which were used in a naive Bayes classifier (R e1071). No statistical method was used to set the sample size in advance, and investigators knew the group allocation. According to the paper, TCR Vbeta CDR3 sequencing was carried out on around 140 peripheral blood samples, which came from 40 to 45 ophthalmopathy, around 75 hyperthyroidism and approximately 17 progressor patients.

The receptor comes from a young woman with Graves disease. Donor details come from another sample of the same person, matched by shared clones. Material: peripheral blood mononuclear cells (PBMCs), obtained at new diagnosis, from a patient treated with antithyroid drugs. The chain employs TRBV27 and TRBJ1-5; the D region possibly corresponds to TRBD1 (6 bases align). At the DNA level, the sequence is TGTGCCATCCAGGGGCCTTATAGCAATCAGCCCCAGCATTTT. Translated, this gives CAIQGPYSNQPQHF.